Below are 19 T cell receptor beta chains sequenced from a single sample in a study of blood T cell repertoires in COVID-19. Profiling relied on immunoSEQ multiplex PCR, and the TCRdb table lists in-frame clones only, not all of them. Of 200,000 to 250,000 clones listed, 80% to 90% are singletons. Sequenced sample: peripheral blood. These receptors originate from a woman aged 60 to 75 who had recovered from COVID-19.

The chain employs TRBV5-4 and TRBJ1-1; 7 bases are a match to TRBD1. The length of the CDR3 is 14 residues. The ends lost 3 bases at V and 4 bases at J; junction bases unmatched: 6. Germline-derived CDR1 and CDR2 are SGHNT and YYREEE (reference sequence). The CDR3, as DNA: TGTGCCAGCAGCTCAGACAGGGCGAGCACTGAAGCTTTCTTT. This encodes CASSSDRASTEAFF.

CDR3 protein: CASSPQRSSYEQYF. The CDR3 DNA sequence: TGTGCCAGCAGCCCGCAGAGGAGCTCCTACGAGCAGTACTTC. This chain uses TRBV7-9 with TRBJ2-7; D not certain. The CDR3 is 14 amino acids. In germline, CDR1 is SEHNR, CDR2 FQNEAQ (reference sequence). Trimming cost V 5 bases and J 0 bases, with 11 bases left between them.

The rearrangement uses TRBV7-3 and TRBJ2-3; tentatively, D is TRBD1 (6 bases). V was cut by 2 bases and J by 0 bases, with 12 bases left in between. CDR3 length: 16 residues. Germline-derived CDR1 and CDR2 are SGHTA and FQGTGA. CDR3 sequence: CASSLYLGASTDTQYF. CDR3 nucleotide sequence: TGTGCCAGCAGCTTATATTTGGGGGCGAGCACAGATACGCAGTATTTT.

The CDR3 loop reads CASSGGSNEKLFF. The CDR3 DNA reads as TGTGCCAGCAGCGGCGGTTCTAATGAAAAACTGTTTTTT. V and J are TRBV5-4 and TRBJ1-4; D not resolved. CDR1 and CDR2 (germline): SGHNT, YYREEE (reference sequence). The CDR3 is 13 amino acids. V lost 4 bases to trimming and J lost 3 bases, with 7 bases between them. The full variable domain, its missing parts supplied by reference TRBV5-4 and TRBJ1-4, is ETGVTQSPTHLIKTRGQQVTLRCSSQSGHNTVSWYQQALGQGPQFIFQYYREEENGRGNFPPRFSGLQFPNYSSELNVNALELDDSALYLCASSGGSNEKLFFGSGTQLSVL.

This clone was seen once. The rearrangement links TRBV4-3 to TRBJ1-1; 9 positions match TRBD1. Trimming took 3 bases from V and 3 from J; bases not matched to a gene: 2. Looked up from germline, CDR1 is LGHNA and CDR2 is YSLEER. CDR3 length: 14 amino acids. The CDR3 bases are TGCGCCAGCAGCCATGGGGACAGGGACACTGAAGCTTTCTTT. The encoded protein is CASSHGDRDTEAFF.

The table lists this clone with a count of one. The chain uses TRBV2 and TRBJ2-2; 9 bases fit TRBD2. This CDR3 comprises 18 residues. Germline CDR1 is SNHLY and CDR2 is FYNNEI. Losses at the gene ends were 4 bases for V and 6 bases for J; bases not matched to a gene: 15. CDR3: CASSGRRGTSSNAGELFF. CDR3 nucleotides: TGTGCCAGCAGTGGAAGACGGGGGACTAGCTCAAATGCCGGGGAGCTGTTTTTT.

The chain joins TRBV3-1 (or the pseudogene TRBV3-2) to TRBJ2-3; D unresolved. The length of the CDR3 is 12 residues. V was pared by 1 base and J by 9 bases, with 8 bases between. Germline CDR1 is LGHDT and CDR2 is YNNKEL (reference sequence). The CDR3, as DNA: TGTGCCAGCAGCCAAGGGCCGCAGACGCAGTATTTT. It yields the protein CASSQGPQTQYF.

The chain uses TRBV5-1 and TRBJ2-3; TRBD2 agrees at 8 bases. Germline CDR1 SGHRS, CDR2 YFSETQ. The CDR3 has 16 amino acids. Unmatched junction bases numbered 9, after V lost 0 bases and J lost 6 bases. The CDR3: CASSLEPAGGWDTQYF. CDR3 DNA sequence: TGCGCCAGCAGCTTGGAACCGGCGGGGGGCTGGGATACGCAGTATTTT.

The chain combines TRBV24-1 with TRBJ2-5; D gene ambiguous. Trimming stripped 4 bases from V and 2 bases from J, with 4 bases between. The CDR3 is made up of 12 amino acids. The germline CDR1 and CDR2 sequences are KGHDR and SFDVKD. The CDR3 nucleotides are TGTGCCACCAGTGACCATCAAGAGACCCAGTACTTC. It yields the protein CATSDHQETQYF.

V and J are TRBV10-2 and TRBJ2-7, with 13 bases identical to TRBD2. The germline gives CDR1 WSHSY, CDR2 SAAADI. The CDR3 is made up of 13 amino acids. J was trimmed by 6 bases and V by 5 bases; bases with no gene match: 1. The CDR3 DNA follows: TGCGCCAGCAGTAGGACTAGCGGGGGCGAGCAGTACTTC. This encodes CASSRTSGGEQYF.

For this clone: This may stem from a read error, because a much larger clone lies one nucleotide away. CDR3 sequence (DNA): TGTGCCAGCAGTGGGACTAGCGGGGGGGCCGGGGAGCTGTTTTTT. It codes for CASSGTSGGAGELFF. The rearrangement links TRBV2 to TRBJ2-2; 15 nucleotides agree with TRBD2. The germline V gene has CDR1 SNHLY and CDR2 FYNNEI. The CDR3 sequence is 15 residues long. With 4 bases clipped from V and 6 bases from J, the junction kept 0 bases outside the gene matches.

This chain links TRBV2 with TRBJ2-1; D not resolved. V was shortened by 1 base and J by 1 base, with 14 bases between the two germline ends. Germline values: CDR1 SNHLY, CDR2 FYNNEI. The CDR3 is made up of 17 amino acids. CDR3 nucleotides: TGTGCCAGCAGTGAAGTAGAAGCGTGGAAGTCCTACAATGAGCAGTTCTTC. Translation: CASSEVEAWKSYNEQFF.

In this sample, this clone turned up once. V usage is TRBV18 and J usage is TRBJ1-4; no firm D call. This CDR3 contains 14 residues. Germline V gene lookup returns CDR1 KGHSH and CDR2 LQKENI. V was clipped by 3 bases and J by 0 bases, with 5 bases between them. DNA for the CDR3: TGTGCCAGCTCACCCGAGACAACTAATGAAAAACTGTTTTTT. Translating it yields CASSPETTNEKLFF.

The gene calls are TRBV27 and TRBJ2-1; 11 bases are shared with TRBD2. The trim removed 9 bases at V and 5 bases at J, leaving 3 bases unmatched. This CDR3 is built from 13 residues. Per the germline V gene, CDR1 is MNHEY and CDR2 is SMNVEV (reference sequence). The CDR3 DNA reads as TGTGCCAGTAGCGGGGGGGCCGACAATGAGCAGTTCTTC. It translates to CASSGGADNEQFF.

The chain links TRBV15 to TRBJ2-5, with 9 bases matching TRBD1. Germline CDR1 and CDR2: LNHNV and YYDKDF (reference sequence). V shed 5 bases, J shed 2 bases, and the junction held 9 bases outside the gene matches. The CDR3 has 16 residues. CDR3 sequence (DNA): TGTGCCACCAGCGCCGGGGACAGGGTACGGCAAGAGACCCAGTACTTC. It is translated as CATSAGDRVRQETQYF.

The CDR3 sequence is CASSSSNYGYTF. DNA of the CDR3: TGTGCCAGCAGCTCTTCTAACTATGGCTACACCTTC. The J gene is TRBJ1-2, the V gene TRBV5-4; no definite D call. The CDR3 contains 12 residues. V lost 3 bases to trimming and J lost 0 bases, with 3 bases between them. Per the germline V gene, CDR1 is SGHNT and CDR2 is YYREEE (reference sequence).

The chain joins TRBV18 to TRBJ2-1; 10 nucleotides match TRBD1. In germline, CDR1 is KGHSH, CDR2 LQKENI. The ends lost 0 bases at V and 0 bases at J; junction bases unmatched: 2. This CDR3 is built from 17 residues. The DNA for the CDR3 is TGTGCCAGCTCACCACCATGGACAGGGGGCTCCTACAATGAGCAGTTCTTC. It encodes CASSPPWTGGSYNEQFF.

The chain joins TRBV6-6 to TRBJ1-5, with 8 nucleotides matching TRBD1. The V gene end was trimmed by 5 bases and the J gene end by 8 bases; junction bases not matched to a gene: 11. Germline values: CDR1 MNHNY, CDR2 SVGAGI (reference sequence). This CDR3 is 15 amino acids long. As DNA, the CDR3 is TGTGCCAGCAGTGGAGGACAGGGCGGTACGGAGCCCCAGCATTTT. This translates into CASSGGQGGTEPQHF.

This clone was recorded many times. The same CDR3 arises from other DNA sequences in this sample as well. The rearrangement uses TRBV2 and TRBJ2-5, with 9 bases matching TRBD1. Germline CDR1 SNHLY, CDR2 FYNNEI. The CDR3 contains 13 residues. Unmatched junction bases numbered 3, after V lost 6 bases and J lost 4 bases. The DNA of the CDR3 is TGTGCCAGCAGGGCGACAGGGGGAGAGACCCAGTACTTC. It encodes CASRATGGETQYF. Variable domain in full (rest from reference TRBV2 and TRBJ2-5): EPEVTQTPSHQVTQMGQEVILRCVPISNHLYFYWYRQILGQKVEFLVSFYNNEISEKSEIFDDQFSVERPDGSNFTLKIRSTKLEDSAMYFCASRATGGETQYFGPGTRLLVL.